The clone carrying this T cell receptor beta chain appeared a single time. The data were obtained in a study of cytomegalovirus exposure and HLA in healthy donors. The PCR contained 60 Vbeta and 13 Jbeta primers. TCRdb's table, derived via immunoSEQ multiplex PCR, lists solely in-frame clones and lacks some. The sample gives about 140,000 clones, roughly 73% of which show up once; under 2% is in the top ten. This receptor was identified in a female donor in good health and CMV-seronegative. The sample was PBMCs.

CDR3 sequence: CASTSGEGGEQYF. CDR3 DNA: TGTGCCAGCACCTCAGGTGAAGGGGGTGAGCAGTACTTC. This chain joins TRBV9 and TRBJ2-7; D is possibly TRBD1 (6 bases). The CDR3 consists of 13 residues. Germline V gene lookup returns CDR1 SGDLS and CDR2 YYNGEE. Trimming left V 6 bases short and J 7 bases short, with 17 bases between.